This T cell receptor beta chain derives from a study of tumor and adjacent non-tumor tissue in lung cancer. The library came from three nested PCR rounds adapted from ARM-PCR protocols. TCRdb redid the calling of the multiplex PCR reads with MiXCR, one entry per CDR3 protein. The sample holds about 200,000 distinct CDR3 sequences, 71% seen once. Trimming took 3 bases from V and 1 from J; bases not matched to a gene: 3. Germline values: CDR1 SGHKS, CDR2 YYEKEE (reference sequence). CDR3 length: 14 amino acids. RNA was extracted from bulk tissue without any cell sorting. This clonotype was detected many times.

The receptor comes from a man aged 60-69 years with non-small cell lung cancer. Material for sequencing was lung tumor tissue. This rearrangement joins TRBV5-5 to TRBJ1-2; 7 bases are a match to TRBD1. The CDR3 reads CASSWGQNNYGYTF. Here the CDR3 DNA reads TGTGCCAGCAGCTGGGGACAGAATAACTATGGCTACACCTTC.